These 18 T cell receptor beta chains came from one sample sequenced in a study of CD8 T cells in ankylosing spondylitis. The study's findings and limits: For ankylosing spondylitis blood, a TCR beta motif of about eight highly homologous variants appeared characteristic.

For these TCRs, the target antigens are not known. TCRdb itself ran the 5' RACE reads through MiXCR, one entry per CDR3 protein. The sample has a few hundred thousand distinct CDR3 sequences, 7.5% to 9% seen once. Sequencing was performed on blood, either unsorted or a sorted T cell fraction (not recorded which). Receptor source: a male donor with ankylosing spondylitis.

This clonotype came up a few times. V usage is TRBV27 and J usage is TRBJ2-3, with TRBD1 matching 7 bases. CDR1 and CDR2 from the germline V gene are MNHEY and SMNVEV (reference sequence). V lost 3 bases to trimming and J lost 0 bases; unmatched junction nucleotides: 3. This CDR3 contains 15 residues. In DNA form, the CDR3 reads TGTGCCAGCAGTTTCGACAGGGCAAGCACAGATACGCAGTATTTT. Translating gives CASSFDRASTDTQYF.

This clonotype was counted between two and nine times. This rearrangement joins TRBV7-9 to TRBJ1-2; no reliable D call. The V end lost 1 base, the J end lost 9 bases, and 21 bases lay between the germline ends. The CDR3 totals 16 residues. In germline, CDR1 is SEHNR, CDR2 FQNEAQ (reference sequence). The CDR3 nucleotides are TGTGCCAGCAGCTTAGAACCCCGGGTTTCTGAGCGGAGCTACACCTTC. Translation: CASSLEPRVSERSYTF.

This clonotype was seen many times. CDR3 bases: TGTGCCAGCAGCCCCCAGCTGGGGAAAAATCAGCCCCAGCATTTT. It encodes CASSPQLGKNQPQHF. This chain links TRBV12-3 or TRBV12-4 with TRBJ1-5, with D uncertain. Trimming removed 6 bases from V and 4 bases from J, with 16 bases in between. The CDR3 consists of 15 residues.

This clonotype was detected many times. V usage is TRBV4-2 and J usage is TRBJ1-1, with a weak D call TRBD1 (6 bases). This CDR3 is built from 15 residues. Germline V gene data show CDR1 as LGHNA and CDR2 as YNFKEQ. Between the trimmed V and J ends, which lost 5 bases and 5 bases, there was a span of 18 bases. This CDR3 is CASSDPVQGDTEAFF. The CDR3 DNA reads as TGTGCCAGCAGCGACCCGGTACAGGGTGATACTGAAGCTTTCTTT.

As concerns this clonotype: Just one base apart from a much larger clone, this may be a read error. The chain carries TRBV6-5 and TRBJ2-7; D uncertain. Germline V lookup: CDR1 MNHEY, CDR2 SVGAGI. Between the trimmed V and J ends, which lost 0 bases and 4 bases, there was a span of 10 bases. The CDR3 consists of 14 residues. As DNA, the CDR3 is TGTGCCAGCAGTTACTCAATGACCAGGTACGAGCAGTACTTC. Residues: CASSYSMTRYEQYF.

CDR3 residues: CASTPGLSSYNEQFF. CDR3 in DNA: TGTGCCAGCACCCCGGGCCTTAGCTCCTACAATGAGCAGTTCTTC. This chain links TRBV6-1 with TRBJ2-1; D is unresolved. V was cut by 7 bases and J by 0 bases, with 13 bases left in between. This CDR3 spans 15 amino acids. The germline CDR1 and CDR2 sequences are MNHNS and SASEGT.

This clonotype has just a few counts. The J gene is TRBJ2-1, the V gene TRBV5-1, with TRBD2 matching over 9 bases. Trimming took 0 bases from V and 3 from J; bases not matched to a gene: 4. The CDR3 is 16 residues long. Germline-derived CDR1 and CDR2 are SGHRS and YFSETQ. The CDR3 coding sequence is TGCGCCAGCAGCTTGGTGGCTAGCGGGGTCTACAATGAGCAGTTCTTC. Translation gives CASSLVASGVYNEQFF.

At least ten counts were recorded for this clonotype. The V and J genes are TRBV3-1 and TRBJ1-1, with D possibly matching TRBD1 (5 bases). Germline-derived CDR1 and CDR2 are LGHDT and YNNKEL (reference sequence). The CDR3 totals 13 residues. Between the trimmed V and J ends, which lost 2 bases and 1 base, there was a span of 5 bases. CDR3 region: CASSQTGNTEAFF. The CDR3 nucleotides are TGTGCCAGCAGCCAAACAGGGAACACTGAAGCTTTCTTT.

This chain links TRBV7-2 with TRBJ1-4, with TRBD1 matching 8 bases. J was trimmed by 4 bases and V by 1 base; bases with no gene match: 5. Germline CDR1 SGHTA, CDR2 FQGNSA. This CDR3 region has 16 residues. The DNA for the CDR3 is TGTGCCAGCAGCTTAGGGGGACAGGCCTTTAATGAAAAACTGTTTTTT. Translating it yields CASSLGGQAFNEKLFF.

The chain combines TRBV6-1 with TRBJ1-1, with TRBD1 identical over 7 bases. This CDR3 is built from 14 residues. V shed 6 bases, J shed 1 base, and the junction held 5 bases outside the gene matches. Germline V gene lookup returns CDR1 MNHNS and CDR2 SASEGT. The CDR3 region is CASRTGMANTEAFF. The DNA for the CDR3 is TGTGCCAGCAGGACAGGGATGGCGAACACTGAAGCTTTCTTT.

This clonotype was recorded a few times. The V call is TRBV10-3, the J call TRBJ2-7, with D perhaps TRBD2 (5 bases). The V end lost 0 bases, the J end lost 10 bases, and 19 bases lay between the germline ends. Germline CDR1 reads ENHRY; CDR2 reads SYGVKD. This CDR3 has 15 residues. DNA of the CDR3: TGTGCCATCAGTGAGTCGTTGGCGGGTCCGGGCCCCCAGTACTTC. Its translation is CAISESLAGPGPQYF.

This clonotype was found a few times. This chain links TRBV7-9 with TRBJ2-2, with D perhaps matching TRBD2 (5 bases). V dropped 7 bases and J dropped 0 bases, with 9 bases sitting between them. The CDR3 loop spans 14 amino acids. From germline, CDR1 is SEHNR and CDR2 FQNEAQ (reference sequence). CDR3 sequence reads: CASTLLANTGELFF. The CDR3 DNA reads as TGTGCCAGCACGCTACTAGCGAACACCGGGGAGCTGTTTTTT.

This clonotype was seen a handful of times. V and J are TRBV6-1 and TRBJ1-5; D uncertain. Trimming shortened V by 0 bases and J by 4 bases, and 13 bases separated the two germline ends. Per the germline V gene, CDR1 is MNHNS and CDR2 is SASEGT. The CDR3 length is 16 residues. CDR3 nucleotides: TGTGCCAGCAGTGAAGCGCTTCAGGCGGGAAATCAGCCCCAGCATTTT. This gives the protein CASSEALQAGNQPQHF.

This clonotype was seen at least ten times. This chain joins TRBV15 and TRBJ1-5, with unresolved D. Germline lookup yields CDR1 LNHNV and CDR2 YYDKDF (reference sequence). The CDR3 consists of 14 residues. The V and J ends lost 4 bases and 0 bases respectively, with 7 bases between them. The CDR3 protein is CATSTSSSNQPQHF. CDR3 bases: TGTGCCACCAGCACATCCAGTAGCAATCAGCCCCAGCATTTT.

This clonotype was counted between two and nine times. This rearrangement joins TRBV2 to TRBJ1-6; D is uncertain. V lost 7 bases and J 14 bases, leaving 21 bases between the germline ends. There are 14 residues in the CDR3. Per the germline V gene, CDR1 is SNHLY and CDR2 is FYNNEI. CDR3 region: CASNGFSNQFTLHF. The CDR3 DNA reads TGTGCCAGCAACGGCTTTTCCAACCAATTCACCCTCCACTTT.

The chain uses TRBV11-2 and TRBJ1-2; no firm D call. Germline CDR1 reads SGHAT; CDR2 reads FQNNGV. This CDR3 comprises 12 residues. Deletions cut 2 bases from V and 6 bases from J, with 7 bases between. As DNA, the CDR3 is TGTGCCAGCAGCTTAACCCTGGATGGCTACACCTTC. Translated: CASSLTLDGYTF.

The V gene is TRBV12-3 or TRBV12-4, the J gene TRBJ2-5; a possible D gene is TRBD2 (5 bases). The V end was cut by 5 bases, the J end by 7 bases, with 17 bases between. CDR3 size: 14 residues. The CDR3 coding sequence is TGTGCCAGCAGTAAAACCCTAGCTGGAGGGACCCAGTACTTC. Its protein is CASSKTLAGGTQYF.

This clonotype was found a few times. The genes are TRBV7-6 and TRBJ2-7; D unclear. The length of the CDR3 is 12 residues. CDR1 SGHVS and CDR2 FNYEAQ come from the germline V gene. Trimming removed 7 bases from V and 4 bases from J, with 11 bases in between. The CDR3 is CASTNPGYEQYF. Written as DNA, the CDR3 is TGTGCCAGCACCAACCCCGGTTACGAGCAGTACTTC.